These 21 T cell receptor beta chains came from one sample sequenced in a study of blood T cell repertoires in COVID-19. The repertoire was sequenced with immunoSEQ multiplex PCR; TCRdb's copy has only in-frame clones and lacks some. The table has some 290,000 clones, around nine tenths seen once. The sequenced sample was peripheral blood. These TCRs come from a woman in her twenties or thirties with COVID-19, enrolled during active disease.

The count of this clone is one. The V and J genes are TRBV7-3 and TRBJ2-3; D perhaps matches TRBD2 (5 bases). The CDR3 covers 17 residues. V was pared by 5 bases and J by 4 bases, with 22 bases between. Germline CDR1 SGHTA, CDR2 FQGTGA. In DNA form, the CDR3 reads TGTGCCAGCAGCCCCGGCCCGTTAGGGAGCTCTCCAGATACGCAGTATTTT. This translates into CASSPGPLGSSPDTQYF.

The V and J genes are TRBV7-9 and TRBJ1-1; no firm D call. There are 12 residues in the CDR3. The V gene lost 5 bases and the J gene lost 2 bases, with 6 bases spanning the gap. Germline V lookup: CDR1 SEHNR, CDR2 FQNEAQ (reference sequence). The CDR3 DNA sequence: TGTGCCAGCAGCCACGGTAACACTGAAGCTTTCTTT. As protein: CASSHGNTEAFF.

The V and J genes are TRBV25-1 and TRBJ2-7; 7 nucleotides line up with TRBD1. This CDR3 comprises 13 residues. The V gene's germline CDR1 is MGHDK and CDR2 SYGVNS. V gave up 5 bases and J gave up 2 bases; unmatched junction bases: 3. This CDR3 is CASSRTGTYEQYF. The CDR3 DNA sequence: TGTGCCAGCAGTAGGACAGGAACCTACGAGCAGTACTTC.

The sample holds one count of this clone. The chain carries TRBV24-1 and TRBJ2-1; 7 bases fit TRBD2. J gave up 0 bases and V 3 bases, and 1 base lay outside the gene matches. This CDR3 is built from 15 residues. Germline CDR1 reads KGHDR; CDR2 reads SFDVKD. CDR3 residues: CATSDTGGSYNEQFF. The CDR3 DNA is TGTGCCACCAGTGATACGGGAGGCTCCTACAATGAGCAGTTCTTC.

This chain connects TRBV21-1 to TRBJ2-2; the D call TRBD2 from the table was never checked on the DNA. TRBV21-1 is flagged as a pseudogene. This CDR3 is built from 21 residues. This chain's CDR3 is CASSKRPSSGTSGRDTGELFF. The CDR3 DNA is TGTGCCAGCAGCAAAAGGCCTTCTTCCGGGACTAGCGGGAGAGACACCGGGGAGCTGTTTTTT.

V gene TRBV6-6 combines with J gene TRBJ1-2; 7 bases line up with TRBD1. The germline V gene encodes CDR1 MNHNY and CDR2 SVGAGI (reference sequence). V trimming: 6 bases; J trimming: 3 bases; junction bases outside the gene matches: 7. This CDR3 contains 14 residues. CDR3 sequence: CASRPDRVHYGYTF. CDR3 sequence (DNA): TGTGCCAGCAGGCCCGACAGGGTGCACTATGGCTACACCTTC.

The chain uses TRBV6-6 and TRBJ1-5; a possible D gene is TRBD1 (5 bases). The V end lost 2 bases, the J end lost 10 bases, and 12 bases lay between the germline ends. CDR1 is MNHNY and CDR2 is SVGAGI in the germline V gene (reference sequence). CDR3 size: 13 residues. The chain's CDR3 is CASSYEGVGPQHF. The DNA of the CDR3 is TGTGCCAGCAGTTACGAAGGGGTGGGACCCCAGCATTTT.

This rearrangement joins TRBV6-5 to TRBJ1-2; 8 nucleotides match TRBD1. The CDR3 has 15 residues. J lost 8 bases, V lost 7 bases, and 15 bases had no gene match. The germline gives CDR1 MNHEY, CDR2 SVGAGI. CDR3 region: CASISDRGSSRGYTF. In DNA form, the CDR3 reads TGTGCCAGCATCAGCGACAGGGGATCTTCTCGCGGCTACACCTTC.

V gene TRBV30 combines with J gene TRBJ1-1; no clear D. V lost 7 bases and J lost 0, with 18 bases in between. Germline CDR1 GTSNPN, CDR2 SVGIG (reference sequence). CDR3 length equals 15 residues. CDR3 coding DNA: TGTGCCTACGCGGGCGTCGACCTGATGAACACTGAAGCTTTCTTT. Its protein is CAYAGVDLMNTEAFF.

The CDR3 DNA reads as TGCGCCAGCAGCCCGCTCTTTGGGGGCGGCCAAGAGACCCAGTACTTC. This translates into CASSPLFGGGQETQYF. J is TRBJ2-5 and V is TRBV4-1; TRBD1 is a possible D gene (6 bases). CDR1 and CDR2 (germline): MGHRA, YSYEKL. The CDR3 contains 16 residues. The V and J ends lost 4 bases and 1 base respectively, with 16 bases between them.

The rearrangement joins TRBV5-1 to TRBJ2-5; D is perhaps TRBD2 (6 bases). The length of the CDR3 is 15 residues. The V and J ends lost 5 bases and 5 bases respectively, with 19 bases between them. Germline V lookup: CDR1 SGHRS, CDR2 YFSETQ. This chain's CDR3 is CASRSGLRIGETQYF. CDR3 nucleotide sequence: TGCGCCAGCAGATCGGGACTTCGAATCGGGGAGACCCAGTACTTC.

The chain uses TRBV7-6 and TRBJ2-3, with D perhaps matching TRBD2 (6 bases). V lost 2 bases and J lost 4, with 13 bases in between. Germline-derived CDR1 and CDR2 are SGHVS and FNYEAQ. The CDR3 contains 15 residues. The CDR3 bases are TGTGCCAGCAGCTTATTCGGGGGAGAGGCAGATACGCAGTATTTT. It codes for CASSLFGGEADTQYF.

To note about this clone: This CDR3 is also generated by other DNA sequences in the sample. The gene calls are TRBV24-1 and TRBJ2-1, with D tentatively TRBD2 (6 bases). V lost 7 bases to trimming and J lost 0 bases, with 12 bases between them. CDR1 KGHDR and CDR2 SFDVKD come from the germline V gene. The CDR3 contains 15 residues. The CDR3 DNA reads as TGTGCCACCAGCCTCGGGGGAAGCTCCTACAATGAGCAGTTCTTC. Its translation is CATSLGGSSYNEQFF.

The J gene is TRBJ2-7, the V gene TRBV30; 12 bases match TRBD1. CDR1 is GTSNPN and CDR2 is SVGIG in the germline V gene (reference sequence). The ends lost 0 bases at V and 6 bases at J; junction bases unmatched: 12. This CDR3 region has 17 residues. The DNA of the CDR3 is TGTGCCTGGAGTGTACGGTGGTCGGGACAGGGGGCCGGCGAGCAGTACTTC. It codes for CAWSVRWSGQGAGEQYF.

V usage is TRBV19 and J usage is TRBJ2-7; no clear D. Trimming took 0 bases from V and 2 from J, leaving 5 bases between them. The CDR3 length is 13 residues. CDR1 and CDR2 (germline): LNHDA, SQIVND (reference sequence). This CDR3 reads CASSIDITYEQYF. In DNA, the CDR3 is TGTGCCAGTAGTATAGACATCACCTACGAGCAGTACTTC. The full variable domain, rest sourced from reference TRBV19 and TRBJ2-7, is DGGITQSPKYLFRKEGQNVTLSCEQNLNHDAMYWYRQDPGQGLRLIYYSQIVNDFQKGDIAEGYSVSREKKESFPLTVTSAQKNPTAFYLCASSIDITYEQYFGPGTRLTVT.

The chain uses TRBV3-1 (or the pseudogene TRBV3-2) and TRBJ2-2, with 10 nucleotides matching TRBD2. The CDR3 is 17 residues long. V lost 4 bases, J lost 3 bases, and 8 bases stayed unmatched. CDR1 and CDR2 from the germline V gene are LGHDT and YNNKEL (reference sequence). The DNA for the CDR3 is TGTGCCAGCAGCCGAAGCCGCCTAGCGGGAGACACCGGGGAGCTGTTTTTT. Residues: CASSRSRLAGDTGELFF.

CDR3 loop: CATSEAGPQETQYF. Written as DNA, the CDR3 is TGTGCCACCAGTGAGGCGGGGCCACAAGAGACCCAGTACTTC. This chain connects TRBV24-1 to TRBJ2-5; a possible D gene is TRBD2 (6 bases). The CDR3 runs to 14 residues. The V end was cut by 4 bases, the J end by 2 bases, with 10 bases between. Germline loops: CDR1 KGHDR, CDR2 SFDVKD.

This clone showed up just once. The chain joins TRBV5-1 to TRBJ2-1, with 9 bases identical to TRBD2. CDR1 SGHRS and CDR2 YFSETQ come from the germline V gene. V trimming: 0 bases; J trimming: 7 bases; junction bases outside the gene matches: 11. The CDR3 covers 17 residues. CDR3 in amino acids: CASSLAPTSGSWNEQFF. The CDR3 bases are TGCGCCAGCAGCTTGGCCCCCACTAGCGGGTCTTGGAATGAGCAGTTCTTC.

The CDR3 protein is CASSLNWVGGLLDNQPQHF. CDR3 DNA: TGTGCCAGCAGTTTAAATTGGGTTGGGGGACTACTAGATAATCAGCCCCAGCATTTT. This chain joins TRBV28 and TRBJ1-5; D possibly corresponds to TRBD1 (5 bases). CDR1 is MDHEN, CDR2 SYDVKM, per germline. CDR3 length equals 19 residues. Trimming stripped 2 bases from V and 4 bases from J, with 24 bases between.

The CDR3 DNA follows: TGTGCCAGCAGCGCCGGGACTAGCCTAAGCACAGATACGCAGTATTTT. Translating gives CASSAGTSLSTDTQYF. V usage is TRBV9 and J usage is TRBJ2-3; 9 bases map to TRBD2. Per the germline V gene, CDR1 is SGDLS and CDR2 is YYNGEE. Losses at the gene ends were 3 bases for V and 0 bases for J; bases not matched to a gene: 5. CDR3 size: 16 residues.

This clone was picked up one time. Other DNA sequences from this sample encode an identical CDR3 as well. J is TRBJ2-5 and V is TRBV5-1, with 8 bases that match TRBD2. The CDR3 contains 14 residues. The ends lost 4 bases at V and 1 base at J; junction bases unmatched: 3. From germline, CDR1 is SGHRS and CDR2 YFSETQ. The CDR3 nucleotides are TGCGCCAGCAGCCCGGGGGGGGTCCAAGAGACCCAGTACTTC. As protein: CASSPGGVQETQYF.